This is a list of T cell receptor beta chains from one sample in a study of CD8 T cells in ankylosing spondylitis. A single record per CDR3 protein comes from TCRdb applying MiXCR to the 5' RACE reads. The repertoire consists of 290,000 or so distinct CDR3 sequences, with roughly 20% occurring once and the leading ten covering 3.5% to 4.5%. Sequencing was done on a sample of blood, either unsorted or a sorted T cell fraction (not recorded which). All receptors come from a female donor with ankylosing spondylitis or in good health (not recorded which). Both conserved end residues are part of each CDR3. D genes are given only for firm matches. The size entry is marked missing in some rows and otherwise reads once, few, many or a size class.

CDR3nt: TGTGCCAGCAGATTTACCGGGACAGATGGCTACACCTTC
CDR3aa: CASRFTGTDGYTF
abundance: few
j_gene: TRBJ1-2
d_gene: TRBD1
v_gene: TRBV6-1

CDR3nt: TGTGCCAGCAGCCGGTTCCAGGGTAACACTGAAGCTTTCTTT
CDR3aa: CASSRFQGNTEAFF
abundance: few
j_gene: TRBJ1-1
d_gene: -
v_gene: TRBV7-2

CDR3nt: TGTGCCAGCAGAGTAGGAGGCAGCTCCTACGAGCAGTACTTC
CDR3aa: CASRVGGSSYEQYF
abundance: few
j_gene: TRBJ2-7
d_gene: -
v_gene: TRBV13

CDR3nt: TGTGCCAGCAGCTTAGGGGGCGAGGGGGGCTACACCTTC
CDR3aa: CASSLGGEGGYTF
abundance: -
j_gene: TRBJ1-2
d_gene: -
v_gene: TRBV7-2

CDR3nt: TGCGCCAGCAGCTTGACTGGGGCTAGACAGGGGTCCTACGAGCAGTACTTC
CDR3aa: CASSLTGARQGSYEQYF
abundance: -
j_gene: TRBJ2-7
d_gene: TRBD1
v_gene: TRBV5-1

CDR3nt: TGTGCCAGCAGCGTAGAAGGAGCCCGGGCAGATACGCAGTATTTT
CDR3aa: CASSVEGARADTQYF
abundance: -
j_gene: TRBJ2-3
d_gene: -
v_gene: TRBV9

CDR3nt: TGTGCCAGTCAACCCCACGGGAGAGGGCTAAACACTGAAGCTTTCTTT
CDR3aa: CASQPHGRGLNTEAFF
abundance: -
j_gene: TRBJ1-1
d_gene: -
v_gene: TRBV19

CDR3nt: TGTGCCAGCAGCTTTAGCGGCTCCTACCCCAATGAGCAGTTCTTC
CDR3aa: CASSFSGSYPNEQFF
abundance: -
j_gene: TRBJ2-1
d_gene: -
v_gene: TRBV5-8

CDR3nt: TGTGCCAGCAGCTTGTTGGGCACAGATACGCAGTATTTT
CDR3aa: CASSLLGTDTQYF
abundance: -
j_gene: TRBJ2-3
d_gene: -
v_gene: TRBV5-6

CDR3nt: TGCAGCACACCGGGACAGGGGCTCGGGGAGCTGTTTTTT
CDR3aa: CSTPGQGLGELFF
abundance: -
j_gene: TRBJ2-2
d_gene: TRBD1
v_gene: TRBV20-1

CDR3nt: TGTGCCAGCAGCGTAGCTCGGCTAGCGGGAGATAATGAGCAGTTCTTC
CDR3aa: CASSVARLAGDNEQFF
abundance: -
j_gene: TRBJ2-1
d_gene: TRBD2
v_gene: TRBV9

CDR3nt: TGTGCCAGCAGCCCCCTAGCCAATCAGCCCCAGCATTTT
CDR3aa: CASSPLANQPQHF
abundance: -
j_gene: TRBJ1-5
d_gene: -
v_gene: TRBV7-3

CDR3nt: TGTGCCAGCAGCCCTGGGGTCCGGGTCCGGAGCACAGATACGCAGTATTTT
CDR3aa: CASSPGVRVRSTDTQYF
abundance: -
j_gene: TRBJ2-3
d_gene: -
v_gene: TRBV5-6

CDR3nt: TGCAGTGCTAGCGGAGGGGCGTGGACTGAAGCTTTCTTT
CDR3aa: CSASGGAWTEAFF
abundance: many
j_gene: TRBJ1-1
d_gene: -
v_gene: TRBV20-1

CDR3nt: TGCGCCAGCAGCCAAGATGGGGCTAACTATGGCTACACCTTC
CDR3aa: CASSQDGANYGYTF
abundance: few
j_gene: TRBJ1-2
d_gene: -
v_gene: TRBV4-3

CDR3nt: TGTGCCAGCAGTCTTCGCCGGGACAACAATCAGCCCCAGCATTTT
CDR3aa: CASSLRRDNNQPQHF
abundance: many
j_gene: TRBJ1-5
d_gene: -
v_gene: TRBV6-1

CDR3nt: TGTGCCAGCAGCTTAGAGAATAGGGGAATAGATACGCAGTATTTT
CDR3aa: CASSLENRGIDTQYF
abundance: many
j_gene: TRBJ2-3
d_gene: -
v_gene: TRBV7-2

CDR3nt: TGCAGTGCTAGAGATCCGGGCCCGGAGACCCAGTACTTC
CDR3aa: CSARDPGPETQYF
abundance: -
j_gene: TRBJ2-5
d_gene: -
v_gene: TRBV20-1

CDR3nt: TGCAGTGCCAGACTAGCGGGACTACCATGGGGTACGCAGTATTTT
CDR3aa: CSARLAGLPWGTQYF
abundance: -
j_gene: TRBJ2-3
d_gene: TRBD2
v_gene: TRBV20-1

CDR3nt: TGTGCCAGCAGTGTATCGGGACAGGGGCGAGAGACCCAGTACTTC
CDR3aa: CASSVSGQGRETQYF
abundance: -
j_gene: TRBJ2-5
d_gene: TRBD1
v_gene: TRBV6-1

CDR3nt: TGTGCCAGCAAAGTCCCGTCCGGAGAGACCCAGTACTTC
CDR3aa: CASKVPSGETQYF
abundance: -
j_gene: TRBJ2-5
d_gene: -
v_gene: TRBV7-2

CDR3nt: TGTGCCACCAGCGAGTGGCTAAGAGGAGGTGAGCAGTTCTTC
CDR3aa: CATSEWLRGGEQFF
abundance: few
j_gene: TRBJ2-1
d_gene: -
v_gene: TRBV15

CDR3nt: TGCAGTGCTAGAGATGGGGGGAAGAACACCGGGGAGCTGTTTTTT
CDR3aa: CSARDGGKNTGELFF
abundance: -
j_gene: TRBJ2-2
d_gene: -
v_gene: TRBV20-1

CDR3nt: TGCGCCAGCAGCCAAGACCCGGCAGCGGGAGAGGCAGATACGCAGTATTTT
CDR3aa: CASSQDPAAGEADTQYF
abundance: -
j_gene: TRBJ2-3
d_gene: TRBD2
v_gene: TRBV4-3

CDR3nt: TGCAGTGCTAGAGATCCTGGGGGATTCATCTACAATGAGCAGTTCTTC
CDR3aa: CSARDPGGFIYNEQFF
abundance: once
j_gene: TRBJ2-1
d_gene: -
v_gene: TRBV20-1

CDR3nt: TGCAGTGCTAGATCCTTATCGGGACTAGCGGGAGAGGGCTCCGAGCAGTACTTC
CDR3aa: CSARSLSGLAGEGSEQYF
abundance: once
j_gene: TRBJ2-7
d_gene: TRBD2
v_gene: TRBV20-1

CDR3nt: TGTGCCACCAGCAGAGAGTATGGGGCCCTGGGGCTCTATGGCTACACCTTC
CDR3aa: CATSREYGALGLYGYTF
abundance: -
j_gene: TRBJ1-2
d_gene: -
v_gene: TRBV15

CDR3nt: TGTGCCAGCAACCTAGCGGGAGGGCGCAAAAACATTCAGTACTTC
CDR3aa: CASNLAGGRKNIQYF
abundance: -
j_gene: TRBJ2-4
d_gene: TRBD2
v_gene: TRBV27

CDR3nt: TGTGCCAGCAGCTCGAATTACGGAGCTTTCTTT
CDR3aa: CASSSNYGAFF
abundance: few
j_gene: TRBJ1-1
d_gene: -
v_gene: TRBV7-2

CDR3nt: TGTGCCAGCAGTCGCCGACAGGGTCAGTTTAATCAGCCCCAGCATTTT
CDR3aa: CASSRRQGQFNQPQHF
abundance: few
j_gene: TRBJ1-5
d_gene: TRBD1
v_gene: TRBV12-3/TRBV12-4

CDR3nt: TGCAGCGTTCGGGACTCTCGGTACGAGCAGTACTTC
CDR3aa: CSVRDSRYEQYF
abundance: few
j_gene: TRBJ2-7
d_gene: -
v_gene: TRBV29-1